The source of this T cell receptor (beta chain) is a study of OX40 agonist ivuxolimab in advanced cancers. Study information: In this trial design, patients received ivuxolimab intravenously at 0.01 to 10 mg/kg every 2 weeks.

General observations from the study: Among T cells, CD8+ cells averaged more expanded clones than CD4+ cells.

Sequenced by immunoSEQ multiplex PCR; TCRdb stores in-frame clones only, minus some. Counted here are 65,000 to 95,000 clones, 90% to 95% occurring once; the ten biggest clones make up 2% to 2.5%. Germline lookup yields CDR1 SGDLS and CDR2 YYNGEE. There are 15 residues in the CDR3. Between the trimmed V and J ends, which lost 4 bases and 0 bases, there was a span of 11 bases. Worth noting for this clone: Antigen specificity is unknown.

The specimen was CD4+ or CD8+ T cells sorted from blood, collected in a trial of the OX40 agonist ivuxolimab. The V and J genes are TRBV9 and TRBJ2-1; D remains unclear. The sequence was collected from an adult with an advanced solid tumor such as melanoma, head and neck, liver or kidney cancer. The CDR3: CASSPYLSSYNEQFF. CDR3 DNA: TGTGCCAGCAGCCCGTACTTAAGCTCCTACAATGAGCAGTTCTTC.